This TCR beta chain was identified during a study of blood T cell repertoires in COVID-19. Study-wide context: Samples taken during acute and convalescent COVID-19 were collected in the United States, Italy and Spain. PBMCs, B-cell-depleted T cells, or T cells were the source of the cDNA or gDNA that made up the material.

In the authors' methods: Estimates of nucleated cell counts were drawn from the amplification of reference gene primers. Profiled with immunoSEQ multiplex PCR; TCRdb holds only in-frame clones, not every one. D and trimming come from the DNA, and the V and J calls and clone size come from that table. The sample yields 130,000 to 150,000 clones, around 86% seen once. The CDR3 loop spans 12 amino acids. The V and J ends lost 11 bases and 6 bases respectively, with 16 bases between them. Germline V CDR1 and CDR2: ENHRY, SYGVKD. V gene TRBV10-3 combines with J gene TRBJ1-1; D unclear. Sequences were obtained from peripheral blood. This clonotype was sampled from a man aged 50 to 60 who had recovered from COVID-19. In nucleotides, the CDR3 is TGTGCCGTGATCGGTGAACAGCCTGAAGCTTTCTTT. As protein: CAVIGEQPEAFF.